The sequence of this T cell receptor beta chain was determined in a study of T cells in tumors after PD-1 blockade (dated by TCRdb to about 2019). About the full investigation: Patients with prior checkpoint blockade, systemic immunosuppressant use, or recent radiotherapy or other anti-cancer therapy within 4 weeks were excluded. Pembrolizumab 200 mg every 3 weeks or cemiplimab 350 mg every 2 weeks was administered to patients. While on anti-PD-1 treatment, some of the patients also continued taking daily vismodegib 150 mg. Peripheral blood samples averaged approximately 100,000 TCR templates (range roughly 22,000-290,000) and 37,000 or so unique clonotypes. The study performed paired single-cell RNA and TCR sequencing on site-matched tumors from BCC or SCC patients before and after anti-PD-1 therapy. To compare clonotypes in blood and tumor, bulk TCR sequencing was done on 10 peripheral blood samples taken from roughly 5 patients. RECIST version 1.1 was used to evaluate clinical response. General study outcomes and caveats: Around 44% of tumor TCR clonotypes were found in blood, and some novel exhausted tumor clones appeared in pre-treatment blood, suggesting peripheral recruitment. Where the novel T cell clones came from was not identified, and possible sources could include lymphoid organs or rare unexpanded clones inside the tumor or in the tumor periphery.

Deep TCRbeta sequencing was performed with the immunoSEQ platform. As for the authors' bioinformatics: For further analysis, only productive rearrangements were exported from the immunoSEQ Analyzer. Bulk TCRbeta clonotypes were assigned T cell phenotypes by matching to single-cell RNA+TCR-seq clones sharing the same TCRbeta sequence. Clone enrichment in tumor was computed as tumor frequency divided by PBMC frequency from bulk TCR sequencing. GLIPH was used to group TCRs into specificity groups, clusters of distinct TCRs likely recognizing common antigens via shared CDR3 motifs. Here the immuneACCESS table is served through TCRdb, limited to in-frame sequences with V and J called. Missing clones are a known gap in these copies; in checked studies unresolved V genes cover under half, and the rest lacks a known reason. From that table come the V and J calls and clone size; the DNA was used to work out D and trimming. The sample table contains roughly 60,000 clones; only one count was recorded for 80% of them. The top ten hold roughly 12% of the sample.

Concerning this clone: The antigen it binds to is not known. Per-base quality was not reported, and no clone a single base away is much larger than it.

Trimming costs V 1 base and J 3 bases, and their ends lie 16 bases apart. CDR1 and CDR2 were assigned from the germline V gene as SGHDN and FVKESK. The CDR3 spans 16 residues, from the cysteine through the phenylalanine. Of all the DNA, just the CDR3 is kept, 48 bases in frame from base 1. The sample's time point label, decoded: before anti-PD-1 therapy. Genomic DNA extracted from tumor biopsies or peripheral blood was used for bulk TCRbeta sequencing, with input ranging from roughly 600 ng to 6,004 ng. Every patient was a poor candidate for surgical resection and had histologically proven advanced or metastatic basal or squamous cell carcinoma. The basal cell carcinoma cohort comprised more than 10 patients, of whom 8 had bulk tumor TCR sequencing.

This clonotype was obtained from a human donor with basal cell carcinoma. The chain links TRBV14 with TRBJ2-7; TRBD2 is perhaps the D gene, given 5 matching bases. The sample consisted of PBMCs, taken before anti-PD-1 treatment. CDR3 region: CASSQGGLARSYEQYF. The base sequence is TGTGCCAGCAGCCAAGGCGGTCTAGCCAGAAGCTACGAGCAGTACTTC.